This entry lists 31 T cell receptor beta chains sequenced from one sample in a study of Tregs in tolerant kidney transplant recipients. TCRdb's copy holds only in-frame clones and misses some; the assay was immunoSEQ multiplex PCR. This repertoire shows over 60,000 clones, 84% found once; its top ten account for approximately 4.8%. The source material was CD4+ T cells from blood. The source is a human donor in good health.

The V and J genes are TRBV30 and TRBJ1-1, with D perhaps matching TRBD1 (6 bases). In germline, CDR1 is GTSNPN, CDR2 SVGIG (reference sequence). This CDR3 is 13 amino acids long. Trimming removed 8 bases from V and 0 bases from J, with 13 bases in between. The chain's CDR3 is CARGGRMNTEAFF. CDR3 nucleotide sequence: TGTGCCAGGGGGGGACGTATGAACACTGAAGCTTTCTTT.

This chain links TRBV7-2 with TRBJ2-7, with a possible D match to TRBD1 (6 bases). In germline, CDR1 is SGHTA, CDR2 FQGNSA. The CDR3 runs to 15 residues. The V gene lost 3 bases and the J gene lost 0 bases, with 12 bases spanning the gap. The CDR3 bases are TGTGCCAGCAGCTTGCACGACAGGCCCTCCTACGAGCAGTACTTC. Translation: CASSLHDRPSYEQYF.

The rearrangement uses TRBV14 and TRBJ2-1; 11 bases are a match to TRBD1. CDR3 length: 17 amino acids. Germline V gene sequence: CDR1 SGHDN, CDR2 FVKESK. J gave up 3 bases and V 0 bases, and 4 bases lay outside the gene matches. CDR3 sequence: CASSQDLGTGGYNEQFF. The CDR3 region has the DNA TGTGCCAGCAGCCAAGATCTCGGGACAGGGGGCTACAATGAGCAGTTCTTC.

This rearrangement joins TRBV7-8 to TRBJ2-7, with D unresolved. The CDR3 consists of 14 residues. V lost 3 bases and J 0 bases, leaving 9 bases between the germline ends. The germline gives CDR1 SGHVS, CDR2 FQNEAQ. Written as DNA, the CDR3 is TGTGCCAGCAGCTTTGACTCCAGCTCCTACGAGCAGTACTTC. Translated: CASSFDSSSYEQYF.

This clone is a singleton in its sample. The gene calls are TRBV6-1 and TRBJ2-7; D uncertain. This CDR3 is 13 amino acids long. The germline V gene encodes CDR1 MNHNS and CDR2 SASEGT. The V end was cut by 0 bases, the J end by 6 bases, with 9 bases between. CDR3 bases: TGTGCCAGCAGTGAAGCGCCGGCCCGCGAGCAGTACTTC. Its protein product is CASSEAPAREQYF.

V usage is TRBV29-1 and J usage is TRBJ1-1; D uncertain. Germline V gene lookup returns CDR1 SQVTM and CDR2 ANQGSEA. The CDR3 spans 11 residues. V lost 5 bases and J lost 1, with 5 bases in between. The CDR3 DNA follows: TGCAGCGTTCGGCCGAACACTGAAGCTTTCTTT. Its protein product is CSVRPNTEAFF.

The chain couples TRBV6-4 to TRBJ2-3; 10 nucleotides line up with TRBD2. In germline, CDR1 is MRHNA, CDR2 SNTAGT. The CDR3 is made up of 16 amino acids. Trimming cost V 6 bases and J 6 bases; bases outside gene matches: 12. In DNA, the CDR3 is TGTGCCAGCAGCCAACTAGCGGGGAGACCGCGGGATACGCAGTATTTT. It encodes CASSQLAGRPRDTQYF.

This clone was recorded a few times. The chain combines TRBV7-6 with TRBJ1-5, with D possibly matching TRBD1 (6 bases). Trimming removed 0 bases at V and 3 bases at J, with 12 bases between. CDR3 length: 16 amino acids. Germline lookup yields CDR1 SGHVS and CDR2 FNYEAQ. The DNA of the CDR3 is TGTGCCAGCAGCTTAGCCGTGGGGGGCTCCAATCAGCCCCAGCATTTT. Translated: CASSLAVGGSNQPQHF.

This clone showed up just once. This sequence joins TRBV6-6 and TRBJ2-7; TRBD1 agrees at 10 bases. This CDR3 spans 14 amino acids. Germline-derived CDR1 and CDR2 are MNHNY and SVGAGI (reference sequence). V trimming: 8 bases; J trimming: 5 bases; junction bases outside the gene matches: 9. The CDR3 region is CASGIGDRGDEQYF. The CDR3 DNA reads as TGTGCCAGCGGGATCGGGGACAGGGGTGACGAGCAGTACTTC.

V usage is TRBV6-5 and J usage is TRBJ1-1; 8 bases line up with TRBD1. V lost 6 bases, J lost 4 bases, and 7 bases stayed unmatched. Germline V gene sequence: CDR1 MNHEY, CDR2 SVGAGI. This CDR3 is built from 14 residues. The CDR3 reads CASSRDRGITEAFF. DNA for the CDR3: TGTGCCAGCAGCCGAGACAGGGGAATCACTGAAGCTTTCTTT.

The rearrangement uses TRBV28 and TRBJ2-1; TRBD2 matches 8 bases. This CDR3 comprises 14 residues. Germline V gene sequence: CDR1 MDHEN, CDR2 SYDVKM. V shed 10 bases and J 7 bases; nucleotides not matched to a gene: 12. The CDR3 is CATSGGGRSNEQFF. The CDR3, as DNA: TGTGCCACCTCCGGGGGGGGGCGTTCGAATGAGCAGTTCTTC.

In this sample, this clone is medium-sized. The J gene is TRBJ2-7, the V gene TRBV7-9; D not resolved. Per germline, CDR1 SEHNR and CDR2 FQNEAQ (reference sequence). CDR3 length: 15 residues. Trimming left V 1 base short and J 6 bases short, with 16 bases between. CDR3 coding DNA: TGTGCCAGCAGCTTAGTGGGTATTGGGATAGGCGAGCAGTACTTC. Its protein product is CASSLVGIGIGEQYF.

The CDR3 region is CASSESGGTQYF. Written as DNA, the CDR3 is TGTGCCAGCAGTGAATCGGGGGGCACGCAGTATTTT. This rearrangement joins TRBV2 to TRBJ2-3, with D perhaps matching TRBD2 (7 bases). V gave up 2 bases and J gave up 9 bases, with 9 bases separating them. Per the germline V gene, CDR1 is SNHLY and CDR2 is FYNNEI. This CDR3 is 12 amino acids long.

The gene calls are TRBV18 and TRBJ1-1; D is undetermined. Deletions cut 3 bases from V and 4 bases from J, with 9 bases between. Looked up from germline, CDR1 is KGHSH and CDR2 is LQKENI. The CDR3 totals 13 residues. DNA for the CDR3: TGTGCCAGCTCACCGGACTCTGGCACTGAAGCTTTCTTT. As protein: CASSPDSGTEAFF.

J is TRBJ2-5 and V is TRBV5-1; 14 bases line up with TRBD2. V lost 4 bases and J lost 3; bases outside the gene matches: 5. CDR3 length: 16 residues. Germline CDR1 SGHRS, CDR2 YFSETQ. The CDR3 nucleotides read TGCGCCAGCAGCCCGCGACTAGCGGGGGGGGAAGAGACCCAGTACTTC. This encodes CASSPRLAGGEETQYF.

V and J are TRBV5-1 and TRBJ2-5; TRBD2 agrees at 12 bases. This CDR3 has 16 residues. In germline, CDR1 is SGHRS, CDR2 YFSETQ. The ends lost 4 bases at V and 5 bases at J; junction bases unmatched: 9. The CDR3 protein is CASSVGLAGILETQYF. The DNA for the CDR3 is TGCGCCAGCAGCGTTGGACTAGCGGGGATCCTTGAGACCCAGTACTTC.

This chain links TRBV5-8 with TRBJ2-3; TRBD1 agrees at 9 bases. With 4 bases clipped from V and 4 bases from J, the junction kept 13 bases outside the gene matches. The CDR3 contains 17 residues. CDR1 and CDR2 (germline): SGHTS, YDEGEE. The CDR3 loop reads CASSPGGQGTSADTQYF. The CDR3 nucleotides are TGTGCCAGCAGCCCGGGGGGACAGGGAACTAGCGCAGATACGCAGTATTTT.

V is TRBV4-3 and J is TRBJ2-6, with D possibly TRBD2 on 6 matching bases. Germline CDR1 and CDR2: LGHNA and YSLEER. Trimming stripped 4 bases from V and 1 base from J, with 11 bases between. The CDR3 contains 16 residues. The CDR3 sequence: CASSRDSTSGANVLTF. Written as DNA, the CDR3 is TGCGCCAGCAGCCGGGACTCCACTTCTGGGGCCAACGTCCTGACTTTC.

The chain recombines TRBV4-2 with TRBJ1-2, with 8 bases matching TRBD1. There are 16 residues in the CDR3. V dropped 1 base and J dropped 8; count of bases not matched to a gene: 12. The germline gives CDR1 LGHNA, CDR2 YNFKEQ. Here the CDR3 DNA reads TGTGCCAGCAGCCAAGGGCCCCTAGCCAGGGGGCAAGGCTACACCTTC. Amino acids: CASSQGPLARGQGYTF.

This chain uses TRBV4-2 with TRBJ1-2, with D unclear. Trimming took 0 bases from V and 4 from J, leaving 9 bases between them. The CDR3 runs to 14 residues. The V gene's germline CDR1 is LGHNA and CDR2 YNFKEQ. This chain's CDR3 is CASSQDTVGYGYTF. CDR3 DNA sequence: TGTGCCAGCAGCCAAGATACAGTTGGCTATGGCTACACCTTC.

This rearrangement joins TRBV14 to TRBJ1-5; possibly TRBD1 for D (5 bases). The CDR3 spans 17 residues. Germline V gene sequence: CDR1 SGHDN, CDR2 FVKESK. Trimming removed 1 base from V and 1 base from J, with 14 bases in between. The CDR3 loop is CASSQGDQHPSNQPQHF. The CDR3 DNA reads as TGTGCCAGCAGCCAAGGGGACCAACACCCAAGCAATCAGCCCCAGCATTTT.

V gene TRBV19 combines with J gene TRBJ2-2; 15 bases are a match to TRBD2. The CDR3 spans 21 residues. V lost 6 bases to trimming and J lost 1 base; unmatched junction nucleotides: 15. CDR1 is LNHDA and CDR2 is SQIVND in the germline V gene (reference sequence). CDR3 coding DNA: TGTGCCAGTAGCATCGACAGGGAGGGGACTAGCGGGAGGAGGAACACCGGGGAGCTGTTTTTT. Its protein is CASSIDREGTSGRRNTGELFF. Filled out from reference TRBV19 and TRBJ2-2, the complete variable domain reads DGGITQSPKYLFRKEGQNVTLSCEQNLNHDAMYWYRQDPGQGLRLIYYSQIVNDFQKGDIAEGYSVSREKKESFPLTVTSAQKNPTAFYLCASSIDREGTSGRRNTGELFFGEGSRLTVL.

The V gene is TRBV6-1, the J gene TRBJ2-3, with 12 bases fitting TRBD2. V shed 4 bases and J 6 bases; nucleotides not matched to a gene: 8. The germline V gene encodes CDR1 MNHNS and CDR2 SASEGT. The CDR3 runs to 16 residues. CDR3 residues: CASSALAGGPGDTQYF. For the CDR3, the DNA is TGTGCCAGCAGTGCCCTAGCGGGAGGGCCGGGGGATACGCAGTATTTT.

The gene calls are TRBV5-4 and TRBJ1-1, with 11 bases that match TRBD1. V was clipped by 4 bases and J by 4 bases; unmatched bases: 0. The V gene's germline CDR1 is SGHNT and CDR2 YYREEE (reference sequence). The CDR3 is 13 residues long. The CDR3: CASSGTGGTEAFF. In DNA form, the CDR3 reads TGTGCCAGCAGCGGGACAGGGGGCACTGAAGCTTTCTTT.

This clone was observed a few times. The chain couples TRBV5-1 to TRBJ1-3; TRBD1 might be the D (6 bases). The CDR3 contains 15 residues. Trimming pared 3 bases from V and 5 bases from J, leaving 15 bases between. Germline V lookup: CDR1 SGHRS, CDR2 YFSETQ. In DNA, the CDR3 is TGCGCCAGCAGCTCCACACAGGGTGGGAGAAACACCATATATTTT. This encodes CASSSTQGGRNTIYF. The entire variable domain, with the rest obtained from reference TRBV5-1 and TRBJ1-3, is as follows: KAGVTQTPRYLIKTRGQQVTLSCSPISGHRSVSWYQQTPGQGLQFLFEYFSETQRNKGNFPGRFSGRQFSNSRSEMNVSTLELGDSALYLCASSSTQGGRNTIYFGEGSWLTVV.

This rearrangement joins TRBV10-3 to TRBJ2-2; 11 bases match TRBD2. V was pared by 5 bases and J by 1 base, with 12 bases of the junction left unmatched. The CDR3 extends over 19 amino acids. Germline V CDR1 and CDR2: ENHRY, SYGVKD. CDR3 sequence: CAISKRLAGPTGNTGELFF. Here the CDR3 DNA reads TGTGCCATCAGTAAAAGACTAGCGGGGCCGACAGGGAACACCGGGGAGCTGTTTTTT.

The chain links TRBV12-5 to TRBJ2-1, with D perhaps TRBD2 (6 bases). Germline V lookup: CDR1 LGHNT, CDR2 FRNRAP. V lost 4 bases, J lost 0 bases, and 16 bases lay in between. This CDR3 region has 17 residues. The CDR3 DNA sequence: TGTGCTAGTGGTTCCCGCCCTTGGGGGGTCTCCTACAATGAGCAGTTCTTC. It translates to CASGSRPWGVSYNEQFF.

The J gene is TRBJ1-2, the V gene TRBV30, with 9 positions matching TRBD1. Germline V lookup: CDR1 GTSNPN, CDR2 SVGIG (reference sequence). V shed 3 bases and J 13 bases; nucleotides not matched to a gene: 9. This CDR3 is 12 amino acids long. DNA for the CDR3: TGTGCCTGGAGACACGGACAGGGGACAATCACCTTC. This gives the protein CAWRHGQGTITF.

The V gene is TRBV4-3, the J gene TRBJ2-4; D is ambiguous. There are 12 residues in the CDR3. Germline CDR1 is LGHNA and CDR2 is YSLEER. Deletions cut 0 bases from V and 9 bases from J, with 6 bases between. The CDR3 nucleotides read TGCGCCAGCAGCCAAGACGCAGGCATTCAGTACTTC. Translation: CASSQDAGIQYF.

This clone was observed once. The chain has TRBV11-3 and TRBJ2-1, with TRBD2 matching 7 bases. The CDR3 loop spans 15 amino acids. The germline CDR1 and CDR2 sequences are SGHNT and YENEEA. V lost 1 base, J lost 7 bases, and 7 bases stayed unmatched. The CDR3 sequence is CASSLVGLGRNEQFF. CDR3 in DNA: TGTGCCAGCAGCTTAGTTGGACTAGGACGTAATGAGCAGTTCTTC.

The CDR3, as DNA: TGTGCCTGGAGTCAAAACTCAACGGGGCGGGGGTCGAGGGATCGGGAGACCCAGTACTTC. It codes for CAWSQNSTGRGSRDRETQYF. The chain carries TRBV30 and TRBJ2-5; 7 bases are a match to TRBD2. This CDR3 spans 20 amino acids. V lost 2 bases, J lost 5 bases, and 26 bases stayed unmatched. Per the germline V gene, CDR1 is GTSNPN and CDR2 is SVGIG (reference sequence).